The source of this T cell receptor beta chain is a study of blood T cell repertoires in COVID-19 (TCRdb year 2020). Study-level background: Collaborator samples came from the United States, Italy and Spain and covered acute and convalescent phases of COVID-19. The material from the prospective study consisted of cDNA or gDNA derived from T cells, B-cell-depleted T cells, or PBMCs. Subjects who had been exposed to COVID-19, were actively infected with it, or had recovered from it provided the deeply sampled blood TCRbeta repertoires that made up the dataset. A freely available public database, intended as a resource for researchers studying the immune response to SARS-CoV-2, is where the repertoires were released. The samples were drawn from two sources: the first 160 participants of the ongoing ImmuneRACE study, and 1,200 or so subjects contributed by 6 global collaborators. A de-identified subject ID, COVID-19 status, age in years and sex were almost always included in the sample metadata. Where available, HLA class I and class II types were taken from metadata supplied by the sample provider and were not determined by assay-based typing.

General findings and caveats noted by the study authors: How much clinical and demographic metadata was included differed by source and by participant, and the metadata was provided uncurated.

The germline V gene provides CDR1 SGHVS and CDR2 FQNEAQ. Unmatched junction bases come to 16, with V trimmed by 7 bases and J by 4 bases. Inclusive of the bounding cysteine and phenylalanine, the CDR3 is 17 residues long. Only the CDR3 region is kept as DNA, spanning 51 bases read in frame from base 1. TCRbeta CDR3 regions were amplified from genomic DNA using the immunoSEQ Assay, a bias-controlled multiplex PCR. The published analysis was carried out like this. The number of nucleated cells in each sample was estimated from the amplification of reference gene primers within the assay. Sequence reads were collapsed and filtered to measure the absolute abundance of every unique TCRbeta CDR3 rearrangement. For each sample, productive Simpson clonality was calculated as the square root of Simpson's diversity index over productive rearrangements. The clones in this table, taken by TCRdb from immuneACCESS, are in-frame only. Not every clone is retained; where verified, under half of the shortfall comes from an unresolved V gene, and the cause of the rest is unknown. V, J and clone size are those of that table, while D and trimming were read from the DNA. Present in this sample are more than 150,000 clones, 80% to 85% of which were seen just once. Approximately 6.1% of the sample is taken by the ten largest.

This clone appeared a single time. Which antigen it targets is not known. Per-base quality was not reported, and no clone a single base away is much larger than it. Whole blood was collected in K2EDTA tubes by collaborating institutions according to the institutions' own protocols. Collaborator samples were shipped for TCRbeta analysis as frozen whole blood, isolated PBMCs, or DNA extracted from either sample type. The chain uses TRBV7-8 and TRBJ2-3, and 8 junctional nucleotides match TRBD2. The receptor's source is a woman in her thirties or forties with acute or convalescent COVID-19. Specimen: peripheral blood. The DNA sequence follows: TGTGCCAGCATCCTTAGTAGCCTAGCGGGTTTGCCAGATACGCAGTATTTT. It codes for CASILSSLAGLPDTQYF. Beyond the CDR3, the reference TRBV7-8 and TRBJ2-3 genes provide the residues; the full variable domain reads: GAGVSQSPRYKVAKRGQDVALRCDPISGHVSLFWYQQALGQGPEFLTYFQNEAQLDKSGLPSDRFFAERPEGSVSTLKIQRTQQEDSAVYLCASILSSLAGLPDTQYFGPGTRLTVL.